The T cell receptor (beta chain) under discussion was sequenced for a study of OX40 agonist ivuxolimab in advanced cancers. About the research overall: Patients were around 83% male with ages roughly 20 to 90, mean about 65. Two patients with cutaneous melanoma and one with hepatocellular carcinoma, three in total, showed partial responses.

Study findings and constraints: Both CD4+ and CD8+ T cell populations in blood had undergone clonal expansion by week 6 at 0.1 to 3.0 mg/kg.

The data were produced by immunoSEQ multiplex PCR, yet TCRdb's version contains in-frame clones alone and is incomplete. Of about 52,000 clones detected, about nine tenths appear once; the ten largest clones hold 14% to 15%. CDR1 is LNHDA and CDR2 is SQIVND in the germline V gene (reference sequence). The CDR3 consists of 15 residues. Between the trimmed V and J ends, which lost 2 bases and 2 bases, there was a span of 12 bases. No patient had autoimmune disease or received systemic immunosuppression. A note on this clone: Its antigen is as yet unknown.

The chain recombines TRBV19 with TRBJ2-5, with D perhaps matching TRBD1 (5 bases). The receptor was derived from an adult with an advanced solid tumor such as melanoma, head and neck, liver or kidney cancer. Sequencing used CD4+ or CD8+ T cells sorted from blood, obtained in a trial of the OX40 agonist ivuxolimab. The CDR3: CASSISDGAQETQYF. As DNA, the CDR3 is TGTGCCAGTAGTATATCCGATGGGGCGCAAGAGACCCAGTACTTC.